Reported below is one TCR beta chain. These data are taken from a study of human T cells and chemical hapten exposure. Via MiXCR, TCRdb re-called the RACE reads, giving one row per CDR3 protein. This table holds fewer than 300,000 distinct CDR3 sequences, 7% to 10% found once. As to time point: pre-sensitization, week 0. Treatment of the sample: therapeutic diphenylcyclopropenone sensitization with weekly scalp DPC. The germline V gene has CDR1 LGHNA and CDR2 YNFKEQ. This CDR3 comprises 19 residues. V was clipped by 3 bases and J by 0 bases, with 18 bases between them. This chain uses TRBV4-2 with TRBJ2-6; D is ambiguous. The sample was whole blood, taken in connection with sensitization to the hapten diphenylcyclopropenone (DPC). The TCR comes from a woman aged 35 to 49 with alopecia areata. Some clones in this sample may be carry-over from other donors' samples. CDR3 loop: CASSQDRNTPFSGANVLTF. CDR3 nucleotides: TGTGCCAGCAGCCAGGACCGCAACACCCCGTTCTCTGGGGCCAACGTCCTGACTTTC.